Each of the 16 T cell receptor beta chains below was sequenced from the same sample in a study of PD-1 blockade in classical Hodgkin lymphoma. As for time point: newly diagnosed, previously untreated cHL patient sample. Using magnetic negative selection, the CD4+ T cells were separated out of thawed PBMCs. TCRdb keeps only in-frame clones here, not all; method: immunoSEQ multiplex PCR. The sample lists around 32,000 clones, about 88% occurring once. Source material: CD4+ T cells from blood. Receptor source: a human donor with classical Hodgkin lymphoma.

The rearrangement joins TRBV10-3 to TRBJ1-1; D ambiguous. The ends were cut back, 3 bases at V and 6 bases at J, with 5 bases in the middle. Looked up from germline, CDR1 is ENHRY and CDR2 is SYGVKD. The CDR3 has 11 residues. Here the CDR3 reads CAISDLSEAFF. As DNA, the CDR3 is TGTGCCATCAGTGATTTGTCTGAAGCTTTCTTT.

The chain carries TRBV5-8 and TRBJ2-7, with D perhaps matching TRBD1 (5 bases). This CDR3 region has 15 residues. V dropped 9 bases and J dropped 0 bases, with 19 bases sitting between them. Looked up from germline, CDR1 is SGHTS and CDR2 is YDEGEE. The CDR3 spells CATIDRRGRSYEQYF. CDR3 DNA sequence: TGTGCCACCATCGACCGAAGGGGCCGCTCCTACGAGCAGTACTTC.

J is TRBJ2-3 and V is TRBV10-2; 9 bases are a match to TRBD2. From germline, CDR1 is WSHSY and CDR2 SAAADI. The junction had 2 bases not matched to a gene; V was cut back by 5 bases and J by 2 bases. This CDR3 region has 14 residues. This CDR3 reads CASSLAGDTDTQYF. The CDR3 DNA sequence: TGCGCCAGCAGTTTAGCGGGAGACACAGATACGCAGTATTTT.

This sequence joins TRBV5-8 and TRBJ1-2; 9 bases match TRBD1. The germline V gene has CDR1 SGHTS and CDR2 YDEGEE. Unmatched junction bases numbered 8, after V lost 4 bases and J lost 4 bases. This CDR3 is 15 amino acids long. CDR3 sequence reads: CASSLGQGIVYGYTF. CDR3 in DNA: TGTGCCAGCAGCCTGGGACAGGGTATTGTCTATGGCTACACCTTC.

This clone was observed a single time. The chain couples TRBV7-8 to TRBJ2-2; D not certain. Germline V CDR1 and CDR2: SGHVS, FQNEAQ. CDR3 length: 12 amino acids. V lost 2 bases to trimming and J lost 7 bases, with 5 bases between them. The CDR3 bases are TGTGCCAGCAGCTTAATCGGCGGGGAGCTGTTTTTT. It codes for CASSLIGGELFF.

This clone is medium-sized (0.01 to 0.1%) in the sample. The V and J genes are TRBV6-5 and TRBJ1-2, with D uncertain. This CDR3 is built from 11 residues. Trimming took 2 bases from V and 7 from J, leaving 5 bases between them. Germline CDR1 reads MNHEY; CDR2 reads SVGAGI. CDR3 nucleotide sequence: TGTGCCAGCAGTTACGGACGTGGCTACACCTTC. It yields the protein CASSYGRGYTF.

The V and J genes are TRBV5-4 and TRBJ2-5; D assignment may be TRBD1 or TRBD2 (5 bases each). Germline lookup yields CDR1 SGHNT and CDR2 YYREEE (reference sequence). Trimming took 3 bases from V and 1 from J, leaving 22 bases between them. This CDR3 has 18 residues. CDR3 DNA sequence: TGTGCCAGCAGCTCTCGAGGGGCCGCAATCTGGAGCCAAGAGACCCAGTACTTC. Translation: CASSSRGAAIWSQETQYF.

The genes are TRBV5-5 and TRBJ2-1; D might be TRBD1 (6 bases). From germline, CDR1 is SGHKS and CDR2 YYEKEE (reference sequence). Between the trimmed V and J ends, which lost 0 bases and 1 base, there was a span of 8 bases. The CDR3 contains 15 residues. The CDR3 loop is CASSLGQVSYNEQFF. In DNA, the CDR3 is TGTGCCAGCAGCTTGGGACAGGTATCCTACAATGAGCAGTTCTTC. The full variable domain, in which reference TRBV5-5 and TRBJ2-1 provide the parts outside the CDR3, is DAGVTQSPTHLIKTRGQQVTLRCSPISGHKSVSWYQQVLGQGPQFIFQYYEKEERGRGNFPDRFSARQFPNYSSELNVNALLLGDSALYLCASSLGQVSYNEQFFGPGTRLTVL.

This rearrangement joins TRBV6-6 to TRBJ1-3, with D unresolved. Per germline, CDR1 MNHNY and CDR2 SVGAGI (reference sequence). The CDR3 extends over 12 amino acids. With 5 bases removed from V and 4 bases from J, the gap between germline ends came to 6 bases. The CDR3 bases are TGTGCCAGCAGTGGGTCGGGAAACACCATATATTTT. Translation gives CASSGSGNTIYF.

The genes are TRBV6-5 and TRBJ1-2, with TRBD1 matching over 7 bases. The CDR3 contains 13 residues. Germline V gives CDR1 MNHEY, CDR2 SVGAGI. V trimming: 2 bases; J trimming: 3 bases; junction bases outside the gene matches: 0. CDR3 in DNA: TGTGCCAGCAGTTACGGGACAGACTATGGCTACACCTTC. Its translation: CASSYGTDYGYTF.

The chain employs TRBV7-9 and TRBJ1-1, with TRBD1 as a possible D gene (5 bases). Germline CDR1 and CDR2: SEHNR and FQNEAQ (reference sequence). The CDR3 is made up of 15 amino acids. V lost 7 bases and J 1 base, leaving 16 bases between the germline ends. The CDR3 nucleotides read TGTGCCAGCACTCCCGTGGGGACGGCGAACACTGAAGCTTTCTTT. It encodes CASTPVGTANTEAFF.

The chain is built from TRBV28 and TRBJ1-2; 7 nucleotides align to TRBD1. Trimming took 7 bases from V and 8 from J; bases not matched to a gene: 10. CDR1 MDHEN and CDR2 SYDVKM come from the germline V gene. This CDR3 comprises 13 residues. CDR3 sequence reads: CASIDRDFSGYTF. The CDR3 DNA is TGTGCCAGCATAGACAGGGACTTCTCCGGCTACACCTTC.

The V gene is TRBV19, the J gene TRBJ1-5; the D gene is possibly TRBD1 (5 bases). The germline V and J ends were trimmed by 1 base and 3 bases, with 10 bases remaining between them. CDR3 size: 15 residues. In germline, CDR1 is LNHDA, CDR2 SQIVND (reference sequence). The CDR3 DNA follows: TGTGCCAGTAGTATAGGACAGAGCTTCAATCAGCCCCAGCATTTT. Its protein is CASSIGQSFNQPQHF.

The V and J genes are TRBV6-1 and TRBJ2-7; D is perhaps TRBD1 (6 bases). Germline CDR1 is MNHNS and CDR2 is SASEGT. V was trimmed by 7 bases and J by 4 bases, leaving 17 bases between them. CDR3 length: 14 residues. The CDR3 is CASIKGGNRYEQYF. CDR3 DNA sequence: TGTGCCAGCATAAAAGGGGGTAACAGGTACGAGCAGTACTTC.

The chain employs TRBV5-1 and TRBJ2-5; unclear D gene. This CDR3 has 13 amino acids. Germline V gives CDR1 SGHRS, CDR2 YFSETQ. V dropped 6 bases and J dropped 4 bases, with 13 bases sitting between them. Here the CDR3 DNA reads TGCGCCAGCACCTCCATGGATGGAGAGACCCAGTACTTC. Amino acid sequence: CASTSMDGETQYF.

This chain joins TRBV5-1 and TRBJ2-5; 11 nucleotides line up with TRBD1. CDR1 is SGHRS, CDR2 YFSETQ, per germline. Trimming removed 4 bases from V and 10 bases from J; junction bases left unmatched: 12. This CDR3 is built from 15 residues. The CDR3 DNA is TGCGCCAGCAGCCTACGGGGCGGGACAGGGGGTGACCAGTACTTC. This translates into CASSLRGGTGGDQYF. Based on the CDR3 plus reference TRBV5-1 and TRBJ2-5, the full variable domain is KAGVTQTPRYLIKTRGQQVTLSCSPISGHRSVSWYQQTPGQGLQFLFEYFSETQRNKGNFPGRFSGRQFSNSRSEMNVSTLELGDSALYLCASSLRGGTGGDQYFGPGTRLLVL.